These T cell receptor beta chains were read from a single sample in a study of shared clonotypes between healthy human individuals. Here immunoSEQ multiplex PCR was the method, and the copy in TCRdb shows in-frame clones only, minus some. The sample has under 750,000 clones, 55% to 80% seen once. Input material: memory CD4+ T cells sorted from blood. The receptors originated from a woman in her thirties in good health. Both conserved end residues are part of each CDR3.

V | length | CDR3
TRBV10-2 | 11 | CASSEGNEQYF
TRBV6-1 | 16 | CASSEALSRRSATQYF
TRBV7-6 | 16 | CASSLGTPGQFYEQYF
TRBV7-8 | 12 | CASSLGGYEQFF
TRBV18 | 16 | CASSPSFGADAGELFF
TRBV30 | 14 | CACRLAGGADTQYF
TRBV7-7 | 14 | CASSPGQGTETQYF
TRBV2 | 14 | CASRIQGGNQPQHF
TRBV5-1 | 16 | CASSLVQGPANEKLFF
TRBV5-1 | 15 | CASSLGIEAYNEQFF
TRBV10-1 | 13 | CASSKHGNTEAFF
TRBV27 | 13 | CASSFGATQPQHF
TRBV7-9 | 16 | CASTETGTATNEKLFF
TRBV25-1 | 15 | CASTATIRGNEKLFF
TRBV6-5 | 15 | CASSQTAGSSYEQYF
TRBV28 | 12 | CASAGVHNEQFF
TRBV2 | 14 | CASSELGGYYEQYF
TRBV10-1 | 15 | CASSESLGHENGYTF
TRBV5-1 | 16 | CASSSSGGGANTEAFF
TRBV10-1 | 13 | CASSFDSNYGYTF
TRBV5-5 | 16 | CASSLPRDRYTGELFF
TRBV5-1 | 13 | CASSLDNQETQYF
TRBV9 | 12 | CASSVNNYGYTF
TRBV7-2 | 14 | CASSLAGLGTEAFF
TRBV7-3 | 20 | CASRDSTPSERQRRRNEQFF
TRBV28 | 13 | CASRGGSRDTQYF
TRBV5-4 | 16 | CASSPGWVELVNEQFF
TRBV11-2 | 16 | CASSLGRLANTGELFF
TRBV7-9 | 15 | CASSFVAGNTGELFF
TRBV5-4 | 16 | CASSHLGLGIGNEQFF
TRBV19 | 16 | CASSRYRGLRLGEQYF
TRBV12-2 | 14 | CASRLAGYNQPQHF
TRBV6-5 | 13 | CASGGPRGEKLFF
TRBV29-1 | 14 | CSVEQQGAVDGYTF
TRBV19 | 14 | CASSILAGGYEQYF
TRBV6-5 | 15 | CASRTGQVNTGELFF
TRBV5-8 | 11 | CASSLAYEQYF